This TCR beta chain was sequenced in a study of control samples from healthy donors and cancer patients. CDR1 MNHEY and CDR2 SVGEGT come from the germline V gene. CDR3 length: 13 amino acids. V was shortened by 4 bases and J by 3 bases, with 6 bases between the two germline ends. Clones were read by immunoSEQ multiplex PCR, and TCRdb kept only the in-frame ones, dropping some. The data contain roughly 150,000 clones, over 85% of them seen just once; the ten biggest clones take up under 7%. Input material: blood. The source of this sequence is a man younger than 30 in good health. This chain uses TRBV6-2 or TRBV6-3 with TRBJ2-2; D is unclear. Written as DNA, the CDR3 is TGTGCCAGCAGTTTCTTAGACACCGGGGAGCTGTTTTTT. Translated, it gives CASSFLDTGELFF.